This TCR beta chain was sequenced in a study of long-term antiretroviral therapy in people with HIV. Study information: Initial samples were collected about a decade before the 2015 immediate-ART recommendation.

Runs used v3.0 of the immunoSEQ assay and were done at survey level. Only in-frame clones appear in the TCRdb table, and some are missing; sequencing was by immunoSEQ multiplex PCR. The sample carries tens of thousands of clones, around 80% recorded once. Per the germline V gene, CDR1 is SGHVS and CDR2 is FNYEAQ. Germline trimming cut 0 bases from V and 3 bases from J; bases unmatched to any gene: 5. The length of the CDR3 is 16 residues. Before they underwent DNA extraction, samples held roughly 0.95-11 million cryopreserved PBMC. The chain joins TRBV7-6 to TRBJ2-7; TRBD1 aligns across 10 bases. Sequencing used unsorted PBMCs, obtained 1.1 years before starting antiretroviral therapy. The TCR originated in a woman younger than 45 with HIV. The CDR3 loop is CASSLAAGTGVYEQYF. In DNA form, the CDR3 reads TGTGCCAGCAGCTTAGCAGCCGGGACAGGGGTCTACGAGCAGTACTTC.